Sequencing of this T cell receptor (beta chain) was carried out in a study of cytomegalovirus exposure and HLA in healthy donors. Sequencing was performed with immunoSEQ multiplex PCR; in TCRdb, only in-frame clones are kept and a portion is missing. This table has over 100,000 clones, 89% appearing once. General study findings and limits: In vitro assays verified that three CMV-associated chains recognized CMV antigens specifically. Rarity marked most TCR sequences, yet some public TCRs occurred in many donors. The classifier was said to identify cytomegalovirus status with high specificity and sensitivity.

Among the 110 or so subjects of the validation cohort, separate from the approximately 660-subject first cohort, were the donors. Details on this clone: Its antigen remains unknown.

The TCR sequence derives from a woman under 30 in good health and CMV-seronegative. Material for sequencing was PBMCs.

The CDR3 coding sequence is TGCGCCAGCAGCTTGGCTCTTCAGGGGTCCGCCGGGGAGCTGTTTTTT. Its protein product is CASSLALQGSAGELFF. V is TRBV5-1 and J is TRBJ2-2; possibly TRBD1 for D (6 bases). The CDR3 spans 16 residues. Germline V gene lookup returns CDR1 SGHRS and CDR2 YFSETQ. V was pared by 0 bases and J by 6 bases, with 15 bases between.